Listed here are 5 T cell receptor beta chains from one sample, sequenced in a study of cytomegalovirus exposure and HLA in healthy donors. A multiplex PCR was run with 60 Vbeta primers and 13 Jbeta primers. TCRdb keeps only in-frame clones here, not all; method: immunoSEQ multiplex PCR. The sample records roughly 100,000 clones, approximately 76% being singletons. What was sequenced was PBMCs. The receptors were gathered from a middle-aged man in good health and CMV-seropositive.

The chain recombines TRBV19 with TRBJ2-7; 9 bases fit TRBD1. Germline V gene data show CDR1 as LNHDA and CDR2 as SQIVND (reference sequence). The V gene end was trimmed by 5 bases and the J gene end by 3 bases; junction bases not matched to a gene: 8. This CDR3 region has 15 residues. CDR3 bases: TGTGCCAGTAGTTCGGTGGGACAGGGACTCTACGAGCAGTACTTC. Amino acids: CASSSVGQGLYEQYF. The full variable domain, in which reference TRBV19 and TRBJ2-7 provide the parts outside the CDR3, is DGGITQSPKYLFRKEGQNVTLSCEQNLNHDAMYWYRQDPGQGLRLIYYSQIVNDFQKGDIAEGYSVSREKKESFPLTVTSAQKNPTAFYLCASSSVGQGLYEQYFGPGTRLTVT.

CDR3 nucleotides: TGTGCCATCAGTGATCCCGGGACAGGGCTTAACGAGCAGTACTTC. This sequence encodes CAISDPGTGLNEQYF. This rearrangement joins TRBV10-3 to TRBJ2-7; the match to TRBD1 covers 9 bases. V dropped 3 bases and J dropped 5; count of bases not matched to a gene: 8. The CDR3 is made up of 15 amino acids. The germline V gene has CDR1 ENHRY and CDR2 SYGVKD.

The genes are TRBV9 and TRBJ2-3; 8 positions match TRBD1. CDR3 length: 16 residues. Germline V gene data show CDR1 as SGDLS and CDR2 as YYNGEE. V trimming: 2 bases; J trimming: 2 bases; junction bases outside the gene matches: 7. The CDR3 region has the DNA TGTGCCAGCAGCGTTACCGGGACAGGCCACACAGATACGCAGTATTTT. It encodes CASSVTGTGHTDTQYF.

CDR3 residues: CASNGRSRNTEAFF. CDR3 bases: TGTGCCAGCAATGGAAGATCTAGGAACACTGAAGCTTTCTTT. The gene calls are TRBV6-6 and TRBJ1-1; the D is unclear. Germline values: CDR1 MNHNY, CDR2 SVGAGI (reference sequence). There are 14 residues in the CDR3. V was shortened by 7 bases and J by 1 base, with 13 bases between the two germline ends.

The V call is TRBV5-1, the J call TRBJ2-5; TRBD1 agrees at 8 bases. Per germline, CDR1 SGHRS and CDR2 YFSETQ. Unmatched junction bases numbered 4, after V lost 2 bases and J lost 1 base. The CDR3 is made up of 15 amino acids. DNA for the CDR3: TGCGCCAGCAGCTTACAGGGGGGATTCCAAGAGACCCAGTACTTC. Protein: CASSLQGGFQETQYF.